This TCR beta chain emerged from a study of CD8+CD57+ T cells in acquired aplastic anemia. Looking at the study overall: Yields of DNA that came from sorted CD4+ and CD8+ cells averaged about 3.3 ug. The study obtained 9.5 million to 12 million reads on average for CD4+ cells from healthy donors.

The CDR3 has 15 residues. The J segment lost 3 bases and the V segment lost 6 bases, leaving 9 bases of the junction unmatched. The germline V gene encodes CDR1 MNHEY and CDR2 SVGAGI. Findings of the study overall: Overlap between patients and controls comprised just under 30 CD8+ CDR3 sequences.

With respect to this clonotype: Its antigen is unknown.

Genomic DNA, serving as template, underwent TCR beta VDJ and CDR3 profiling. TCRdb itself ran the reads through MiXCR, one entry per CDR3 protein. The table has approximately 200,000 distinct CDR3 sequences, less than 70% seen once. The chain joins TRBV6-5 to TRBJ2-7; TRBD1 aligns across 9 bases. Sequencing was done on a sample of sorted CD4+, CD8+, or CD8+CD57+ T cells (not recorded which) from PBMCs. The receptor was isolated from a human donor in good health, serving as a control. Written as DNA, the CDR3 is TGTGCCAGCAGAATGGGACAGGGAATCGGCTACGAGCAGTACTTC. This translates into CASRMGQGIGYEQYF.